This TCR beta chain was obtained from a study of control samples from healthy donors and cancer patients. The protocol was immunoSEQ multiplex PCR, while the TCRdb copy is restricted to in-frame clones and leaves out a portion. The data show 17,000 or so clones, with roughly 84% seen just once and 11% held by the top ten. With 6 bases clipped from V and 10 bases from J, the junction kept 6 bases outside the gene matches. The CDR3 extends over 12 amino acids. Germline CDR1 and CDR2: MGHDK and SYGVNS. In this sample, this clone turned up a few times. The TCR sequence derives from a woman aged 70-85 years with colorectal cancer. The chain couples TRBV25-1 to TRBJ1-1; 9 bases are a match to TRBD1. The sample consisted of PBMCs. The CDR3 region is CASRAGTGLAFF. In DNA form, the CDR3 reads TGTGCCAGCAGAGCCGGGACAGGGTTAGCTTTCTTT.